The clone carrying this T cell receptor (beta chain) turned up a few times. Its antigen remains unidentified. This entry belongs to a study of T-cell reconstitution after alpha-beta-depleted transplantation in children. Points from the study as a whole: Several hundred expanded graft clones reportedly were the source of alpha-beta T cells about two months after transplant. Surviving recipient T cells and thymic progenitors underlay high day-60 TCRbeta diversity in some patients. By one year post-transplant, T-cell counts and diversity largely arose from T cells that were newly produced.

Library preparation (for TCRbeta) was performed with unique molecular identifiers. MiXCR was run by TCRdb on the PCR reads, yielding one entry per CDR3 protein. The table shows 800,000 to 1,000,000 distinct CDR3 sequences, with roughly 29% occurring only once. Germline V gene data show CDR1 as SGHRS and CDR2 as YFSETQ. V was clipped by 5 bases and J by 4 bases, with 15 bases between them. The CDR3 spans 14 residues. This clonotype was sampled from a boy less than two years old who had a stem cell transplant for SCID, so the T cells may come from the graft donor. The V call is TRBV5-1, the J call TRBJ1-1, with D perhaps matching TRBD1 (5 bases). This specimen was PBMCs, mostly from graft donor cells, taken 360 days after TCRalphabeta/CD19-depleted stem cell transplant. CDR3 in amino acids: CASRRTGSGTEAFF. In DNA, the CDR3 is TGCGCCAGCAGAAGAACAGGAAGCGGCACTGAAGCTTTCTTT.